Following are 12 T cell receptor beta chains from one sample sequenced in a study of vaccination and CD4 T cells after COVID-19 (dated by TCRdb to between 2021 and 2022). The library was built by means of PCR. The sequencer was an Illumina iSeq 100. DNA from cultured CD4+ T cells underwent TCR sequencing with the Oncomine TCR Beta short-read assay at the Johns Hopkins FTIC core. Using fastp trimming at Q25 and MiXCR clonotype assembly, TCRdb reanalyzed the public sequencing data and kept in-frame beta chains. Each entry is one CDR3 protein sequence, shown with its most common DNA and genes. Counted in this sample were 15,000 to 20,000 distinct CDR3 sequences; roughly half of them appeared once. The ten largest account for under 4.5% of the sample. The antigens these receptors bind are not known. The sample's treatment or condition, from its label and the paper: roughly nine-day PBMC culture with coronavirus spike peptide pools or control peptides (ViraFEST assay).

The sample consisted of CD4+ T cells from blood, cultured in vitro, taken before SARS-CoV-2 vaccination. The receptors were sampled from a human donor who had recovered from COVID-19.

The chain links TRBV5-4 to TRBJ2-6; D gene ambiguous. The CDR3 runs to 20 residues. From germline, CDR1 is SGHNT and CDR2 YYREEE (reference sequence). V was shortened by 4 bases and J by 0 bases, with 23 bases between the two germline ends. The CDR3, as DNA: TGTGCCAGCAGCCATGGACGAACAAGTGCGTCGCCCTCTGGGGCCAACGTCCTGACTTTC. Translation gives CASSHGRTSASPSGANVLTF.

The genes are TRBV28 and TRBJ2-5; 8 nucleotides agree with TRBD2. V lost 2 bases and J lost 2; bases outside the gene matches: 10. This CDR3 has 17 amino acids. Germline V gives CDR1 MDHEN, CDR2 SYDVKM. This CDR3 reads CASSLSSAGREQETQYF. CDR3 DNA: TGTGCCAGCAGTTTAAGTTCGGCCGGGAGGGAGCAAGAGACCCAGTACTTC. Variable domain in full (rest from reference TRBV28 and TRBJ2-5): DVKVTQSSRYLVKRTGEKVFLECVQDMDHENMFWYRQDPGLGLRLIYFSYDVKMKEKGDIPEGYSVSREKKERFSLILESASTNQTSMYLCASSLSSAGREQETQYFGPGTRLLVL.

The gene calls are TRBV6-5 and TRBJ1-6, with a tentative D call TRBD1 (5 bases). This CDR3 has 15 residues. Germline-derived CDR1 and CDR2 are MNHEY and SVGAGI. Trimming removed 4 bases at V and 10 bases at J, with 17 bases between. The CDR3 sequence is CASSSQHGQGSPLHF. In nucleotides, the CDR3 is TGTGCCAGCAGTTCGCAACACGGCCAGGGATCACCCCTCCACTTT.

The chain carries TRBV27 and TRBJ1-2; TRBD1 agrees at 9 bases. This CDR3 is 16 amino acids long. J lost 0 bases, V lost 5 bases, and 7 bases had no gene match. The germline V gene encodes CDR1 MNHEY and CDR2 SMNVEV (reference sequence). In nucleotides, the CDR3 is TGTGCCAGCAGTCCCGACAGGGGGAGCGCTAACTATGGCTACACCTTC. Translated, it gives CASSPDRGSANYGYTF.

J is TRBJ1-2 and V is TRBV6-2 or TRBV6-3; TRBD1 matches at 9 bases. The J segment lost 3 bases and the V segment lost 2 bases, leaving 4 bases of the junction unmatched. The length of the CDR3 is 15 residues. Germline V lookup: CDR1 MNHEY, CDR2 SVGEGT. This CDR3 is CASSYAGQGYYGYTF. The CDR3 DNA sequence: TGTGCCAGCAGTTACGCGGGACAGGGATACTATGGCTACACCTTC.

This chain connects TRBV27 to TRBJ1-5; D unclear. The V gene lost 2 bases and the J gene lost 11 bases, with 10 bases spanning the gap. Per germline, CDR1 MNHEY and CDR2 SMNVEV (reference sequence). The length of the CDR3 is 12 residues. CDR3 residues: CASSLVNGAQHF. In nucleotides, the CDR3 is TGTGCCAGCAGTTTAGTTAACGGGGCCCAGCATTTT.

This clonotype appeared a few times. The V and J genes are TRBV20-1 and TRBJ2-1; D is unresolved. CDR3 size: 13 residues. Germline V gives CDR1 DFQATT, CDR2 SNEGSKA (reference sequence). V lost 0 bases and J lost 4, with 7 bases in between. The DNA for the CDR3 is TGCAGTGCTAGAGATACACTTTACAATGAGCAGTTCTTC. This sequence encodes CSARDTLYNEQFF.

The CDR3 loop reads CASSYSIRGAEQYF. CDR3 bases: TGTGCCAGCAGTTACTCGATACGGGGGGCCGAGCAGTACTTC. The chain employs TRBV6-5 and TRBJ2-7; D is perhaps TRBD2 (7 bases). The V end was cut by 0 bases, the J end by 6 bases, with 12 bases between. Looked up from germline, CDR1 is MNHEY and CDR2 is SVGAGI. There are 14 residues in the CDR3.

This clonotype has just one count. The chain carries TRBV6-5 and TRBJ2-3, with 13 bases lining up with TRBD2. The CDR3 is 16 amino acids. V lost 4 bases to trimming and J lost 3 bases; unmatched junction nucleotides: 4. Germline CDR1 and CDR2: MNHEY and SVGAGI. In nucleotides, the CDR3 is TGTGCCAGCAGTTTTGGGACTAGCGGGGATACAGATACGCAGTATTTT. Its protein is CASSFGTSGDTDTQYF.

J is TRBJ1-1 and V is TRBV18, with a possible D match to TRBD1 (5 bases). The V gene lost 1 base and the J gene lost 1 base, with 10 bases spanning the gap. The V gene's germline CDR1 is KGHSH and CDR2 LQKENI. This CDR3 is built from 15 residues. The CDR3 here is CASSPQTAQNTEAFF. CDR3 sequence (DNA): TGTGCCAGCTCACCACAGACAGCACAGAACACTGAAGCTTTCTTT.

The genes are TRBV27 and TRBJ2-3, with TRBD2 identical over 10 bases. Germline CDR1 is MNHEY and CDR2 is SMNVEV (reference sequence). The CDR3 totals 14 residues. V was pared by 5 bases and J by 9 bases, with 8 bases of the junction left unmatched. The CDR3 reads CASSPRLAGPTQYF. In DNA form, the CDR3 reads TGTGCCAGCAGTCCCAGACTAGCGGGCCCAACGCAGTATTTT.

This clonotype was counted only a few times. The V call is TRBV5-6, the J call TRBJ2-3; perhaps TRBD1 as D (5 bases). The CDR3 is 15 residues long. V dropped 7 bases and J dropped 8 bases, with 23 bases sitting between them. Germline V gives CDR1 SGHDT, CDR2 YYEEEE. The CDR3 loop reads CASASLPSGAGTQYF. The CDR3 nucleotides read TGTGCCAGCGCCTCTCTACCCTCTGGGGCAGGTACGCAGTATTTT.